This TCR beta chain was documented in a study of CD8 T cells in ankylosing spondylitis (dated 2017 in TCRdb). In the study overall: To find TCR variants linked to disease, the study profiled T cell receptor beta repertoires in ankylosing spondylitis patients and healthy donors. The whole study cohort included 85 to 120 healthy donors and about two dozen ankylosing spondylitis patients. Samples of peripheral blood were taken, and for ankylosing spondylitis patients, synovial fluid was collected as well. Summary of the overall study and its limitations: In peripheral blood, the disease-linked clones were found at relatively low frequencies and had a CD8+ phenotype. A TCR beta motif of fewer than 10 highly homologous amino acid variants appeared characteristic of blood from ankylosing spondylitis patients. Some TCR beta motif variants had previously been reported in synovial fluid and blood of reactive arthritis patients, which suggested common disease-initiation mechanisms. Significant enrichment of the disease-linked clones was reported in matched synovial fluid samples from ankylosing spondylitis patients.

Instrument used: Illumina HiSeq 2500. Quantitative 5'-RACE with molecular barcodes was the method used to prepare the TCR beta libraries. In the source study's methods: A new computational method, built on a probabilistic model of VDJ rearrangement, was used to identify disease-linked TCR variants. TCRdb handled the public reads itself, with Q25 trimming in fastp and clone calling in MiXCR, and kept productive beta chains. Identical CDR3 proteins give one entry, which carries the most common genes and DNA. The V and J calls, along with clone size, are taken from TCRdb and not from the paper's own processing. This sample has 150,000 to 250,000 distinct CDR3 sequences in its table, and 9.5% to 15% of those were observed once. In total, the top ten clones hold approximately 16% of the sample. The germline V gene (reference sequence) sets CDR1 to WNHNN and CDR2 to SYGVQD. Inclusive of the bounding cysteine and phenylalanine, the CDR3 is 15 residues long. Only CDR3 DNA remains: 45 bases, in frame from the first base. V sheds 7 bases and J sheds 0 bases, leaving 16 bases between their ends.

There are a few counts of this clonotype. The specificity of this receptor is unknown. No base quality values were provided; no much bigger clone lies one nucleotide off. Sample: blood, either unsorted or a sorted T cell fraction (not recorded which). The receptor chain draws on TRBV10-1 and TRBJ2-7; the best D guess is TRBD1, with 5 bases matching. The TCR sequence derives from a male donor with ankylosing spondylitis or in good health (not recorded which). The CDR3 region has the sequence CASKADSPSSYEQYF. The nucleotides are TGCGCCAGCAAAGCTGACAGTCCGAGCTCCTACGAGCAGTACTTC.